This TCR beta chain was profiled in a study of blood T cell repertoires in COVID-19. The overall study: Italy, Spain and the United States were the sources of the convalescent and acute COVID-19 samples. Sample material is recorded as cDNA or gDNA derived from T cells, B-cell-depleted T cells, or PBMCs.

Original handling: How many nucleated cells were present was estimated from reference gene primer amplification. Generated by immunoSEQ multiplex PCR, the TCRdb table keeps only in-frame clones and is missing some. Clonal size and the V and J genes are those of that table, whereas D and trimming came from the DNA. The sample includes 65,000 to 90,000 clones, about 85% seen only once; the top ten take around 3%. Germline CDR1 is LGHDT and CDR2 is YNNKEL (reference sequence). This CDR3 contains 12 residues. The V gene end was trimmed by 2 bases and the J gene end by 14 bases; junction bases not matched to a gene: 7.

The sequencing sample was made of peripheral blood. The chain links TRBV3-1 (or the pseudogene TRBV3-2) to TRBJ1-2; 8 nucleotides match TRBD1. This TCR was recovered from a woman aged 45-65 years with active or convalescent COVID-19. The CDR3 loop is CASSQRTGSWTF. In nucleotides, the CDR3 is TGTGCCAGCAGCCAAAGGACAGGGTCCTGGACCTTC.